This T cell receptor (beta chain) was sequenced during a study of shared clonotypes between healthy human individuals. Whole-study context: Samples came from two female and a few male donors aged 18 to 49. General observations from the study: Estimated clonotype richness was generally higher in naive than memory subsets.

In germline, CDR1 is PRHDT, CDR2 FYEKMQ (reference sequence). J lost 6 bases, V lost 7 bases, and 3 bases had no gene match. This CDR3 spans 13 amino acids. Over several immunoSEQ plates, each subset's genomic DNA was distributed in even portions. Authors' analysis steps: ImmunoSEQ only sent back junction sequences with no quality scores, so filtering was done differently. The data were produced by immunoSEQ multiplex PCR, yet TCRdb's version contains in-frame clones alone and is incomplete. The V and J calls and clone size come from that table; D and trimming were worked out from the DNA. The sample carries over a million clones, 96% recorded once. This clone has a single count. The antigen remains unidentified.

The chain couples TRBV13 to TRBJ2-1; TRBD2 matches 10 bases. The sequence was collected from a man aged 25-40 years in good health. Material for sequencing was naive CD4+ T cells sorted from blood. Subset meaning: CD45RA+ positively selected. The CDR3 loop is CASTLAGANEQFF. CDR3 bases: TGTGCCAGCACGCTAGCGGGAGCCAATGAGCAGTTCTTC.